These 31 T cell receptor beta chains were sequenced from one sample in a study of PD-1 blockade in classical Hodgkin lymphoma. Clones were sequenced by immunoSEQ multiplex PCR, and TCRdb holds only the in-frame ones, with some missing. The table shows approximately 110,000 clones, with 89% occurring only once. Time point: cycle 4 day 1 (C4D1), after around six weeks of nivolumab. All patients relapsed after autologous stem cell transplantation, and brentuximab vedotin exposure varied. This specimen consisted of peripheral blood mononuclear cells (PBMCs), obtained before the fourth cycle of nivolumab. The source of these receptors is a human donor with classical Hodgkin lymphoma.

J is TRBJ2-1 and V is TRBV4-3; D is unresolved. V was pared by 0 bases and J by 7 bases, with 13 bases between. CDR3 length equals 15 residues. Germline V lookup: CDR1 LGHNA, CDR2 YSLEER. The CDR3 DNA reads TGCGCCAGCAGCCAAGACAGTCTGACCCCGAATGAGCAGTTCTTC. Its protein product is CASSQDSLTPNEQFF.

This clone occurred once. The chain couples TRBV11-2 to TRBJ2-1; TRBD2 aligns across 10 bases. The CDR3 totals 17 residues. The V gene's germline CDR1 is SGHAT and CDR2 FQNNGV. After removal of 1 base from V and 3 bases from J, the junction contained 6 bases not matched to a gene. CDR3 DNA sequence: TGTGCCAGCAGCTTAGGGGCTAGCGGGAGTCGCTACAATGAGCAGTTCTTC. Translation gives CASSLGASGSRYNEQFF. Using reference TRBV11-2 and TRBJ2-1 for the parts outside the CDR3, the full variable domain is EAGVAQSPRYKIIEKRQSVAFWCNPISGHATLYWYQQILGQGPKLLIQFQNNGVVDDSQLPKDRFSAERLKGVDSTLKIQPAKLEDSAVYLCASSLGASGSRYNEQFFGPGTRLTVL.

The chain uses TRBV18 and TRBJ2-7, with 7 bases aligning to TRBD1. The CDR3 consists of 14 residues. J lost 2 bases, V lost 5 bases, and 6 bases had no gene match. Germline V gene data show CDR1 as KGHSH and CDR2 as LQKENI. The CDR3 here is CASSTGVSTYEQYF. The DNA for the CDR3 is TGTGCCAGCTCAACAGGGGTTTCGACCTACGAGCAGTACTTC.

CDR3 residues: CASSPTGLAVDEQFF. The CDR3 DNA follows: TGTGCCAGCAGCCCTACGGGACTAGCCGTCGATGAGCAGTTCTTC. The chain is built from TRBV11-2 and TRBJ2-1; 9 bases match TRBD2. The CDR3 contains 15 residues. The trim removed 5 bases at V and 8 bases at J, leaving 10 bases unmatched. The germline V gene has CDR1 SGHAT and CDR2 FQNNGV.

The chain combines TRBV4-1 with TRBJ2-1; tentatively, D is TRBD1 (6 bases). The CDR3 loop spans 16 amino acids. Trimming removed 0 bases at V and 4 bases at J, with 13 bases between. Germline lookup yields CDR1 MGHRA and CDR2 YSYEKL. CDR3 amino acids: CASSQDVRQGYNEQFF. Here the CDR3 DNA reads TGCGCCAGCAGCCAAGATGTAAGGCAGGGGTACAATGAGCAGTTCTTC.

The V call is TRBV6-5, the J call TRBJ1-3; TRBD1 is a possible D gene (6 bases). Deletions cut 2 bases from V and 3 bases from J, with 11 bases between. Germline values: CDR1 MNHEY, CDR2 SVGAGI. The CDR3 consists of 15 residues. CDR3 sequence: CASSYKAGVGNTIYF. CDR3 nucleotides: TGTGCCAGCAGTTACAAGGCAGGGGTTGGAAACACCATATATTTT.

The chain links TRBV25-1 to TRBJ2-5, with D tentatively TRBD2 (5 bases). Germline CDR1 is MGHDK and CDR2 is SYGVNS. The CDR3 length is 17 residues. The germline V and J ends were trimmed by 2 bases and 2 bases, with 18 bases remaining between them. In DNA form, the CDR3 reads TGTGCCAGCAGTGAAAAGTGGGCGTCCGGGATGCAAGAGACCCAGTACTTC. Translation: CASSEKWASGMQETQYF. The complete variable domain, with remaining parts taken from reference TRBV25-1 and TRBJ2-5, reads EADIYQTPRYLVIGTGKKITLECSQTMGHDKMYWYQQDPGMELHLIHYSYGVNSTEKGDLSSESTVSRIRTEHFPLTLESARPSHTSQYLCASSEKWASGMQETQYFGPGTRLLVL.

This chain connects TRBV5-1 to TRBJ1-5, with D hard to call. V was pared by 0 bases and J by 0 bases, with 19 bases between. The germline gives CDR1 SGHRS, CDR2 YFSETQ. The CDR3 extends over 19 amino acids. The CDR3: CASSLALEHNRYSNQPQHF. The CDR3 DNA reads as TGCGCCAGCAGCTTGGCCCTAGAGCACAACCGTTATAGCAATCAGCCCCAGCATTTT. Full variable domain (outside the CDR3, taken from reference TRBV5-1 and TRBJ1-5): KAGVTQTPRYLIKTRGQQVTLSCSPISGHRSVSWYQQTPGQGLQFLFEYFSETQRNKGNFPGRFSGRQFSNSRSEMNVSTLELGDSALYLCASSLALEHNRYSNQPQHFGDGTRLSIL.

The rearrangement uses TRBV19 and TRBJ2-5, with 8 positions matching TRBD1. The CDR3 is 12 residues long. Germline lookup yields CDR1 LNHDA and CDR2 SQIVND (reference sequence). V shed 9 bases and J 5 bases; nucleotides not matched to a gene: 5. The CDR3 DNA follows: TGTGCCAGCGGGGACAGGACCGAGACCCAGTACTTC. It yields the protein CASGDRTETQYF.

As to this clone: Additional DNA sequences in this sample encode the identical CDR3. The chain employs TRBV5-1 and TRBJ1-1; D not certain. The V gene lost 1 base and the J gene lost 2 bases, with 6 bases spanning the gap. Germline loops: CDR1 SGHRS, CDR2 YFSETQ. The CDR3 covers 13 residues. The CDR3 region is CASSLSRNTEAFF. Here the CDR3 DNA reads TGCGCCAGCAGCTTGAGCAGAAACACTGAAGCTTTCTTT.

V gene TRBV10-1 combines with J gene TRBJ1-1; D is possibly TRBD1 (6 bases). This CDR3 is built from 13 residues. Trimming left V 5 bases short and J 1 base short, with 8 bases between. Germline-derived CDR1 and CDR2 are WNHNN and SYGVQD (reference sequence). CDR3 coding DNA: TGCGCCAGCAGTCAGGACAGGAACACTGAAGCTTTCTTT. Residues: CASSQDRNTEAFF.

V and J are TRBV5-8 and TRBJ2-5; D remains unclear. The germline CDR1 and CDR2 sequences are SGHTS and YDEGEE. V was trimmed by 1 base and J by 2 bases, leaving 9 bases between them. The CDR3 totals 14 residues. The CDR3 sequence: CASSLIQAQETQYF. CDR3 nucleotides: TGTGCCAGCAGCTTGATTCAGGCTCAAGAGACCCAGTACTTC.

The genes are TRBV28 and TRBJ1-5, with D unclear. Trimming took off 2 bases at V and 6 bases at J, with 5 bases between the two ends. This CDR3 is built from 12 residues. Germline CDR1 is MDHEN and CDR2 is SYDVKM. CDR3: CASSLKGQPQHF. In DNA form, the CDR3 reads TGTGCCAGCAGTTTAAAGGGTCAGCCCCAGCATTTT. The full variable domain, rest sourced from reference TRBV28 and TRBJ1-5, is DVKVTQSSRYLVKRTGEKVFLECVQDMDHENMFWYRQDPGLGLRLIYFSYDVKMKEKGDIPEGYSVSREKKERFSLILESASTNQTSMYLCASSLKGQPQHFGDGTRLSIL.

The chain is built from TRBV11-2 and TRBJ2-7; the match to TRBD1 covers 9 bases. J gave up 5 bases and V 6 bases, and 8 bases lay outside the gene matches. There are 14 residues in the CDR3. CDR1 and CDR2 (germline): SGHAT, FQNNGV. CDR3: CASRGQGYLHEQYF. The CDR3 DNA follows: TGTGCCAGCAGGGGACAGGGATATCTCCACGAGCAGTACTTC. Full variable domain (rest looked up from reference TRBV11-2 and TRBJ2-7): EAGVAQSPRYKIIEKRQSVAFWCNPISGHATLYWYQQILGQGPKLLIQFQNNGVVDDSQLPKDRFSAERLKGVDSTLKIQPAKLEDSAVYLCASRGQGYLHEQYFGPGTRLTVT.

The chain combines TRBV27 with TRBJ2-1; 15 bases line up with TRBD2. V shed 4 bases, J shed 1 base, and the junction held 11 bases outside the gene matches. Germline assignment: CDR1 MNHEY and CDR2 SMNVEV (reference sequence). The CDR3 spans 20 residues. CDR3 residues: CASSSLTGLAGGRSYNEQFF. The CDR3 region has the DNA TGTGCCAGCAGTTCCCTCACGGGACTAGCGGGAGGTAGGTCCTACAATGAGCAGTTCTTC.

The chain recombines TRBV19 with TRBJ2-1; a possible D gene is TRBD2 (6 bases). The CDR3 is made up of 16 amino acids. CDR1 is LNHDA and CDR2 is SQIVND in the germline V gene (reference sequence). Trimming stripped 1 base from V and 9 bases from J, with 19 bases between. CDR3 region: CASSIVGSLAGAEQFF. In DNA form, the CDR3 reads TGTGCCAGTAGTATAGTCGGGAGTCTGGCTGGCGCTGAGCAGTTCTTC.

This sequence joins TRBV5-6 and TRBJ1-3, with unresolved D. The V gene's germline CDR1 is SGHDT and CDR2 YYEEEE. The V and J ends lost 0 bases and 1 base respectively, with 5 bases between them. The CDR3 loop spans 14 amino acids. The CDR3 region has the DNA TGTGCCAGCAGCTTGGACAGATCTGGAAACACCATATATTTT. Translation: CASSLDRSGNTIYF.

The chain is built from TRBV5-1 and TRBJ2-1; D is unresolved. The CDR3 is 13 residues long. Trimming cost V 6 bases and J 7 bases, with 14 bases left between them. Germline-derived CDR1 and CDR2 are SGHRS and YFSETQ. CDR3 nucleotide sequence: TGCGCCAGCACGAACCCTAGTCAAAATGAGCAGTTCTTC. As protein: CASTNPSQNEQFF. The entire variable domain, with the rest obtained from reference TRBV5-1 and TRBJ2-1, is as follows: KAGVTQTPRYLIKTRGQQVTLSCSPISGHRSVSWYQQTPGQGLQFLFEYFSETQRNKGNFPGRFSGRQFSNSRSEMNVSTLELGDSALYLCASTNPSQNEQFFGPGTRLTVL.

V usage is TRBV5-1 and J usage is TRBJ2-1; D may be TRBD1 or TRBD2 (6 bases each). This CDR3 comprises 16 residues. Germline V gene data show CDR1 as SGHRS and CDR2 as YFSETQ. Trimming left V 4 bases short and J 0 bases short, with 14 bases between. The CDR3 reads CASSPGGLSSYNEQFF. The CDR3 DNA sequence: TGCGCCAGCAGCCCTGGGGGGCTGAGCTCCTACAATGAGCAGTTCTTC.

The chain couples TRBV14 to TRBJ2-5; D unresolved. Germline CDR1 SGHDN, CDR2 FVKESK. The CDR3 sequence is 16 residues long. Between the trimmed V and J ends, which lost 0 bases and 0 bases, there was a span of 11 bases. CDR3 in amino acids: CASSQDFLRHQETQYF. The CDR3, as DNA: TGTGCCAGCAGCCAAGATTTTCTACGGCACCAAGAGACCCAGTACTTC.

The chain has TRBV28 and TRBJ1-5; D is uncertain. Per germline, CDR1 MDHEN and CDR2 SYDVKM. The V end was cut by 4 bases, the J end by 7 bases, with 17 bases between. The CDR3 extends over 15 amino acids. The CDR3 protein is CASSSLVPERQPQHF. The CDR3 coding sequence is TGTGCCAGCAGTTCCCTGGTCCCGGAGAGGCAGCCCCAGCATTTT.

In its sample, this clone was seen once. The rearrangement links TRBV5-1 to TRBJ1-2, with a weak D call TRBD1 (6 bases). The V end was cut by 2 bases, the J end by 11 bases, with 22 bases between. The CDR3 is 15 amino acids. CDR1 is SGHRS and CDR2 is YFSETQ in the germline V gene. The CDR3 DNA reads as TGCGCCAGCAGCTTACCCGCTGGCCCAGGGGAGGGTTACACCTTC. Protein sequence: CASSLPAGPGEGYTF.

The rearrangement links TRBV11-2 to TRBJ2-7, with TRBD2 as a possible D gene (7 bases). Germline lookup yields CDR1 SGHAT and CDR2 FQNNGV. V lost 3 bases to trimming and J lost 3 bases, with 21 bases between them. This CDR3 has 17 amino acids. The CDR3 DNA follows: TGTGCCAGCAGCTTTGGCTGGGGCGGGGGCGAGGGCTACGAGCAGTACTTC. Translating gives CASSFGWGGGEGYEQYF.

The gene calls are TRBV7-2 and TRBJ2-3, with TRBD2 matching 12 bases. Trimming at V came to 4 bases and at J to 0 bases, leaving 2 bases not matched to a gene. Germline CDR1 and CDR2: SGHTA and FQGNSA. The CDR3 contains 16 residues. CDR3 nucleotide sequence: TGTGCCAGCAGCTCCGGGACTAGCGGGAGCACAGATACGCAGTATTTT. Translation: CASSSGTSGSTDTQYF.

The chain carries TRBV6-4 and TRBJ1-1; D is undetermined. In germline, CDR1 is MRHNA, CDR2 SNTAGT. This CDR3 is 14 amino acids long. V was clipped by 4 bases and J by 6 bases, with 15 bases between them. Written as DNA, the CDR3 is TGTGCCAGCAGTGGCGGCGGGGATGTCCCTGAAGCTTTCTTT. Translated, it gives CASSGGGDVPEAFF.

The chain is built from TRBV6-5 and TRBJ1-1, with no clear D. Between the trimmed V and J ends, which lost 1 base and 1 base, there was a span of 7 bases. Germline V gene sequence: CDR1 MNHEY, CDR2 SVGAGI. This CDR3 contains 14 residues. CDR3 nucleotides: TGTGCCAGCAGTTACTTACAGTCGAACACTGAAGCTTTCTTT. The encoded protein is CASSYLQSNTEAFF.

The chain carries TRBV7-9 and TRBJ1-2; perhaps TRBD1 as D (5 bases). V lost 2 bases to trimming and J lost 4 bases, with 11 bases between them. There are 14 residues in the CDR3. The V gene's germline CDR1 is SEHNR and CDR2 FQNEAQ (reference sequence). The CDR3 region is CASSLIRVSYGYTF. The CDR3 nucleotides read TGTGCCAGCAGCTTAATCAGGGTTAGCTATGGCTACACCTTC.

The rearrangement joins TRBV28 to TRBJ2-3, with D possibly being TRBD2 (5 bases). Germline V CDR1 and CDR2: MDHEN, SYDVKM. With 5 bases removed from V and 2 bases from J, the gap between germline ends came to 14 bases. The CDR3 has 15 amino acids. The CDR3 region is CASSHGLAATDTQYF. The CDR3 bases are TGTGCCAGCAGTCACGGACTCGCCGCCACAGATACGCAGTATTTT.

In its sample, this clone was seen once. This chain connects TRBV6-5 to TRBJ2-2; maybe TRBD1 (6 bases). Between the trimmed V and J ends, which lost 8 bases and 6 bases, there was a span of 13 bases. Germline V lookup: CDR1 MNHEY, CDR2 SVGAGI. CDR3 length: 13 amino acids. The CDR3 spells CASEGVGPGELFF. The CDR3 DNA sequence: TGTGCCAGCGAGGGGGTCGGCCCCGGGGAGCTGTTTTTT.

This clone was observed a single time. This chain connects TRBV6-4 to TRBJ2-1; 7 bases are shared with TRBD1. V dropped 5 bases and J dropped 0; count of bases not matched to a gene: 1. The CDR3 is 14 residues long. Germline CDR1 reads MRHNA; CDR2 reads SNTAGT. The CDR3 coding sequence is TGTGCCAGCAGTCGACAGGGCTCCTACAATGAGCAGTTCTTC. Translation gives CASSRQGSYNEQFF.

J is TRBJ2-1 and V is TRBV7-9, with TRBD2 matching 12 bases. Per the germline V gene, CDR1 is SEHNR and CDR2 is FQNEAQ (reference sequence). The V segment lost 5 bases and the J segment 7 bases; nucleotides outside the gene matches: 6. The CDR3 spans 15 residues. The CDR3 nucleotides read TGTGCCAGCAGCGCCCCCGGGACTAGCGGGAATGAGCAGTTCTTC. Amino acid sequence: CASSAPGTSGNEQFF.